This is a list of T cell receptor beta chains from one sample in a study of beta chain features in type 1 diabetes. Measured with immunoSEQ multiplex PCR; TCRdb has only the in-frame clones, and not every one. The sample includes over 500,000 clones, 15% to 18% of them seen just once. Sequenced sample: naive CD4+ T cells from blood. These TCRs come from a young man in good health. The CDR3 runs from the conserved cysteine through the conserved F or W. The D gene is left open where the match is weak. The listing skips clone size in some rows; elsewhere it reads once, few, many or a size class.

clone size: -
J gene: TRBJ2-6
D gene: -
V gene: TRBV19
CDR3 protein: CASSISSGANVLTF
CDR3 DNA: TGTGCCAGTAGTATTAGCTCTGGGGCCAACGTCCTGACTTTC

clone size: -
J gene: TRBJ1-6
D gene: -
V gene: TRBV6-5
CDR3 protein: CASSYNRVRYNSPLHF
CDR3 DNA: TGTGCCAGCAGTTATAACCGGGTTCGCTATAATTCACCCCTCCACTTT

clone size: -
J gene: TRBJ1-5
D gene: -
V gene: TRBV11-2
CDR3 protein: CASSKTRTDSNQPQHF
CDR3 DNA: TGTGCCAGCAGCAAAACGAGGACAGATAGCAATCAGCCCCAGCATTTT

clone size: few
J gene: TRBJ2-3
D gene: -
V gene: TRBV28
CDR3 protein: CASSLLQVVRTQYF
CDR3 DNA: TGTGCCAGCAGTTTATTACAGGTTGTACGTACGCAGTATTTT

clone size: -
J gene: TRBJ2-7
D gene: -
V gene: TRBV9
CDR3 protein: CASSKFSSYEQYF
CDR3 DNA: TGTGCCAGCAGCAAATTCAGCTCCTACGAGCAGTACTTC

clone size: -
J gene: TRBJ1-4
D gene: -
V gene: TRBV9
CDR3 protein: CASSVEPQGNEKLFF
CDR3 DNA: TGTGCCAGCAGCGTAGAGCCGCAGGGTAATGAAAAACTGTTTTTT

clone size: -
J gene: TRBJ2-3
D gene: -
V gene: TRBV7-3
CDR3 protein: CASTRSRGTTDTQYF
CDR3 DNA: TGTGCCAGCACCCGATCGAGGGGTACGACAGATACGCAGTATTTT

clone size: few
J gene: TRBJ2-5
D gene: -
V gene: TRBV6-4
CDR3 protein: CASSLAAGETQYF
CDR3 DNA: TGTGCCAGCAGTTTAGCGGCGGGGGAGACCCAGTACTTC

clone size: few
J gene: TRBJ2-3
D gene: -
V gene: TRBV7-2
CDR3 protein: CASSLVQGLVTDTQYF
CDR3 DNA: TGTGCCAGCAGCTTAGTGCAGGGGCTCGTCACAGATACGCAGTATTTT

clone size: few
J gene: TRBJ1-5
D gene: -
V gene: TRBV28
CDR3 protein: CASTGASNQPQHF
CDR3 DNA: TGTGCCAGCACCGGGGCTAGCAATCAGCCCCAGCATTTT

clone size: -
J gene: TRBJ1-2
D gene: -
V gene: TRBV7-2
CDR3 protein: CASSLWGYDGYTF
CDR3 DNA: TGTGCCAGCAGCTTATGGGGTTACGATGGCTACACCTTC

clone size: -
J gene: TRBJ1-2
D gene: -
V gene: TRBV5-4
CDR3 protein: CASSLSRSNYGYTF
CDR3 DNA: TGTGCCAGCAGCTTGAGTAGATCTAACTATGGCTACACCTTC

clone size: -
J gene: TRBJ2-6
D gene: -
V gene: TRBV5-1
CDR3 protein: CASSSQASGANVLTF
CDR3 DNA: TGCGCCAGCAGCTCGCAGGCCTCTGGGGCCAACGTCCTGACTTTC

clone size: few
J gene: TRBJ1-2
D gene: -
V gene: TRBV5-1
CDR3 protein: CASSAQLYGYTF
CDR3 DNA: TGCGCCAGCAGCGCACAATTATATGGCTACACCTTC

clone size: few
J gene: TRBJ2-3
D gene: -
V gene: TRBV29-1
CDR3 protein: CSVGLRLTDTQYF
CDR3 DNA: TGCAGCGTTGGTCTTCGCCTCACAGATACGCAGTATTTT

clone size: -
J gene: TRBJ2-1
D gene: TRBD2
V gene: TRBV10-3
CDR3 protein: CAISERGLAGNNEQFF
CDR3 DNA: TGTGCCATCAGTGAGCGGGGACTAGCGGGGAACAATGAGCAGTTCTTC

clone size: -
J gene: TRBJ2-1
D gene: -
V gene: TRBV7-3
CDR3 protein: CASSLRAGLGYNEQFF
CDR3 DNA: TGTGCCAGCAGCTTAAGGGCAGGGTTGGGGTACAATGAGCAGTTCTTC

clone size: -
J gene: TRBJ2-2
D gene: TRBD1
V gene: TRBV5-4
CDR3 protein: CASSSDRQGPNTGELFF
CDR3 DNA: TGTGCCAGCAGCTCGGACAGGCAAGGGCCGAACACCGGGGAGCTGTTTTTT

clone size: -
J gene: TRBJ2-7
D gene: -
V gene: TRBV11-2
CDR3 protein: CASSLGIIYEQYF
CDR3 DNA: TGTGCCAGCAGTTTAGGGATAATCTACGAGCAGTACTTC

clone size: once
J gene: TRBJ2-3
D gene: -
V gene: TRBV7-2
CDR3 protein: CASSIKRVVLWADTQYF
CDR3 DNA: TGTGCCAGCAGCATAAAACGGGTGGTGCTTTGGGCAGATACGCAGTATTTT

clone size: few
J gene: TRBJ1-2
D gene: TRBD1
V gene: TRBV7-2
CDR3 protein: CASSLGWTGGYTF
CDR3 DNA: TGTGCCAGCAGCTTAGGGTGGACAGGGGGCTACACCTTC

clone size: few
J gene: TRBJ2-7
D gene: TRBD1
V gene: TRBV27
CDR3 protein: CASSLSLGQPTYEQYF
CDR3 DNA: TGTGCCAGCAGTTTATCACTGGGACAGCCCACCTACGAGCAGTACTTC

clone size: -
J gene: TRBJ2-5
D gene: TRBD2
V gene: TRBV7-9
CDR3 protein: CASRRLAGGGETQYF
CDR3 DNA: TGTGCCAGCAGGCGACTAGCGGGAGGCGGGGAGACCCAGTACTTC

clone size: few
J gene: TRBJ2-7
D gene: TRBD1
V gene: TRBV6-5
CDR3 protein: CASSRTGTGGYEQYF
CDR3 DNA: TGTGCCAGCAGTCGGACCGGGACAGGGGGTTACGAGCAGTACTTC

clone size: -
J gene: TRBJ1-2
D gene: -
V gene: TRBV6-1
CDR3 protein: CASSLTVYGYTF
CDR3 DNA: TGTGCCAGCAGTTTGACAGTCTATGGCTACACCTTC

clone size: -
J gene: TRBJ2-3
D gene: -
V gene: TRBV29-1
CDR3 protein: CSAARDSSRSPTDTQYF
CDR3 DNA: TGCAGCGCTGCCCGGGACTCCTCAAGGAGTCCCACAGATACGCAGTATTTT

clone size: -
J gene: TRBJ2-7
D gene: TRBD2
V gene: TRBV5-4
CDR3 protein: CASSLGVTSVNYEQYF
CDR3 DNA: TGTGCCAGCAGCTTGGGGGTGACTAGCGTGAACTACGAGCAGTACTTC

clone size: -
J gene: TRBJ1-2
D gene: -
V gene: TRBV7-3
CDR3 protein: CASSPTGGNYGYTF
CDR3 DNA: TGTGCCAGCAGCCCGACTGGGGGGAACTATGGCTACACCTTC